This TCR beta chain was identified during a study of shared clonotypes between healthy human individuals. The assay was immunoSEQ multiplex PCR, and TCRdb's table has in-frame clones only and misses some. The sample shows 1.5 million to 2.5 million clones, approximately 94% of them seen only once. Naive CD8 cells lacked CD45RO, underwent positive selection for CCR7 and left out terminally differentiated effector memory CD45RA+ cells. This CDR3 spans 15 amino acids. V lost 1 base and J lost 4, with 13 bases in between. The V gene's germline CDR1 is LGHNA and CDR2 YSLEER. The chain is built from TRBV4-3 and TRBJ1-2, with a tentative D call TRBD1 (6 bases). The material sequenced was naive CD8+ T cells sorted from blood. This clonotype was sampled from a man between 18 and 29 years old in good health. The CDR3 region has the DNA TGCGCCAGCAGCCAAGCTTGGGGGCTGAGCTATGGCTACACCTTC. It encodes CASSQAWGLSYGYTF.